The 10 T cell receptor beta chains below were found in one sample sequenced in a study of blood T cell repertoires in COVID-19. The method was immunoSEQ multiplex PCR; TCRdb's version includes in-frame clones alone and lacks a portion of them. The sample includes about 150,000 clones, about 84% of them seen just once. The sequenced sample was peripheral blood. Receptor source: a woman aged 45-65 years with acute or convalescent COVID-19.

CDR3: CASSLGGTYGYTF. CDR3 sequence (DNA): TGTGCCAGCAGTTTGGGGGGAACCTATGGCTACACCTTC. The chain uses TRBV28 and TRBJ1-2, with D perhaps matching TRBD1 (5 bases). This CDR3 is built from 13 residues. The V and J ends lost 3 bases and 4 bases respectively, with 9 bases between them. Germline CDR1 MDHEN, CDR2 SYDVKM.

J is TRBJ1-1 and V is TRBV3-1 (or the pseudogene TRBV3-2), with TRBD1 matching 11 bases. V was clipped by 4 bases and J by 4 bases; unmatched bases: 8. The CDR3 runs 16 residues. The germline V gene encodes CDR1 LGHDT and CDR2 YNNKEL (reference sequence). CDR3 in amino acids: CASSLRDRGRGTEAFF. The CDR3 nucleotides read TGTGCCAGCAGCCTCCGGGACAGGGGGAGAGGCACTGAAGCTTTCTTT.

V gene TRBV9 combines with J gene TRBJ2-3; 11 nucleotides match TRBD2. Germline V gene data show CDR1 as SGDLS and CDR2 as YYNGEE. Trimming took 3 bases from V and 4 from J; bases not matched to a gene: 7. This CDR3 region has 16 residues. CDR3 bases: TGTGCCAGCAGCGGTAGCGGGGGGGCCGTATCAGATACGCAGTATTTT. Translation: CASSGSGGAVSDTQYF.

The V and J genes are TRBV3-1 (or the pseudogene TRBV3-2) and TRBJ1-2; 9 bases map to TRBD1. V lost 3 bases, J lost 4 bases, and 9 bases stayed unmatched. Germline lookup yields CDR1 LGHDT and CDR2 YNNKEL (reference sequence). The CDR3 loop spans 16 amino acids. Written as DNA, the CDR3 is TGTGCCAGCAGCCATGGAGGACAGGGGAGCTTCTATGGCTACACCTTC. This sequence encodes CASSHGGQGSFYGYTF.

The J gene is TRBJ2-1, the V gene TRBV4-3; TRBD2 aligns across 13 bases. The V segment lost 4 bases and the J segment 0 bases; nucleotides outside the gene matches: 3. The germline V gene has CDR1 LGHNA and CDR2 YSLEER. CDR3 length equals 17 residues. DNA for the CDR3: TGCGCCAGCAGCCTGGGACTAGCGGGGAACTCCTACAATGAGCAGTTCTTC. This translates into CASSLGLAGNSYNEQFF.

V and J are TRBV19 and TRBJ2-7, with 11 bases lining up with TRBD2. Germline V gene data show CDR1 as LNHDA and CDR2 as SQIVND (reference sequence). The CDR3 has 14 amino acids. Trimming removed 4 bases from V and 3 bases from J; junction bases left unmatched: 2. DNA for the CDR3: TGTGCCAGTAGTACGACTAGCGGGGTCTACGAGCAGTACTTC. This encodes CASSTTSGVYEQYF.

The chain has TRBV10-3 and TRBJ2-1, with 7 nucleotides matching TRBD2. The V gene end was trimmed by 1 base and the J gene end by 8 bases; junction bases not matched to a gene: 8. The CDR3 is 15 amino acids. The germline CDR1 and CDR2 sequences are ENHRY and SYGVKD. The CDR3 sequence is CAISEWTSKSDEQFF. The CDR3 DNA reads TGTGCCATCAGTGAGTGGACTAGTAAGTCGGATGAGCAGTTCTTC.

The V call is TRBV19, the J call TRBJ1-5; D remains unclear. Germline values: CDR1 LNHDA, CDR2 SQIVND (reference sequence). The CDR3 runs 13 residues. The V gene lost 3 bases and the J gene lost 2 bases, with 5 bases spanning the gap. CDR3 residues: CASSIRGNQPQHF. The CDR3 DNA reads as TGTGCCAGTAGTATTCGCGGCAATCAGCCCCAGCATTTT.

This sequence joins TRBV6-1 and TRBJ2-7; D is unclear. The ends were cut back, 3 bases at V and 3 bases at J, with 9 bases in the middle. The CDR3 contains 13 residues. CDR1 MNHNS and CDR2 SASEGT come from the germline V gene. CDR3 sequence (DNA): TGTGCCAGCAGTGAGACCAGGCTCTACGAGCAGTACTTC. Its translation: CASSETRLYEQYF.

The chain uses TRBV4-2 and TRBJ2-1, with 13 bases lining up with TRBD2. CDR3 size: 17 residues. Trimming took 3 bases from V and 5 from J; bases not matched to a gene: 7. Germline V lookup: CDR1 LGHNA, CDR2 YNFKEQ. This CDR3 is CASSQGTSGVLDNEQFF. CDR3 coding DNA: TGTGCCAGCAGCCAGGGGACTAGCGGGGTTCTCGACAATGAGCAGTTCTTC.